This TCR beta chain stems from a study of regulatory T cells in long-lasting Graves disease. About the study: Positivity for TSH receptor antibodies plus over 5 years of antithyroid drugs meant persistent Graves' disease.

Both iRepertoire HTBI primers and Arm-PCR of CDR3 regions were used to build the TCR beta libraries. One entry per CDR3 protein, called by TCRdb with MiXCR from the multiplex PCR reads. The table lists a few hundred thousand distinct CDR3 sequences, over 20% of them singletons, with more than 13% in the top ten. Overall study results and limits: Small numbers of samples may have cut accuracy. Relative to new patients (roughly 900), persistent patients exhibited greater sharing of public clonotypes (2,741).

The sample's time point: persistent/refractory GD, antithyroid drugs over 5 years with positive TRAb. RNA isolated from PBMCs was used to make the TCR library. A remark on this clonotype: Antigen specificity is unknown.

Trimming shortened V by 1 base and J by 1 base, and 12 bases separated the two germline ends. Germline V gene sequence: CDR1 DFQATT, CDR2 SNEGSKA (reference sequence). The CDR3 is 15 residues long. The chain joins TRBV20-1 to TRBJ2-3; D gene ambiguous. This sequence originates from a female donor with Graves disease. The sequencing used peripheral blood mononuclear cells (PBMCs), collected when the disease was refractory, from a patient treated with antithyroid drugs. CDR3 nucleotides: TGCAGTGCTAGAGCTCCTCGACTTGGCACAGATACGCAGTATTTT. This sequence encodes CSARAPRLGTDTQYF.